This T cell receptor beta chain was sequenced in a study of blood T cell repertoires in COVID-19. TCRdb's table, derived via immunoSEQ multiplex PCR, lists solely in-frame clones and lacks some. Among fewer than 200,000 clones listed, approximately 90% were seen once. Per germline, CDR1 SGHVS and CDR2 FNYEAQ. V gave up 1 base and J gave up 0 bases, with 4 bases separating them. The CDR3 is made up of 15 amino acids. The chain has TRBV7-6 and TRBJ1-6; D not resolved. The specimen was peripheral blood. The TCR originated in a woman in her fifties or sixties who had recovered from COVID-19. Here the CDR3 DNA reads TGTGCCAGCAGCTTAGTCGGCTCCTATAATTCACCCCTCCACTTT. This encodes CASSLVGSYNSPLHF.